This is a list of T cell receptor beta chains from one sample in a study of shared clonotypes between healthy human individuals. Generated by immunoSEQ multiplex PCR, the TCRdb table keeps only in-frame clones and is missing some. The sample yields about 1.5 million clones, approximately 98% seen once. Sequenced input: naive CD4+ T cells sorted from blood. The receptors were gathered from a man younger than 40 in good health. Each CDR3 is given with its conserved first and last residue. D genes are given only for firm matches. Size is stated for part of the rows, as once, few or many counts, or as a class when the clone is expanded.

TGTGCCAGCCATAGTGAGCAGTTCTTC	CASHSEQFF	.	TRBV6-6	TRBJ2-1	.
TGCGCCAGCAGCTTGGAGTCTGGGGCCAACGTCCTGACTTTC	CASSLESGANVLTF	.	TRBV5-1	TRBJ2-6	.
TGTGCCAGCAGCGTGACTAGCGGGACCTACAATGAGCAGTTCTTC	CASSVTSGTYNEQFF	TRBD2	TRBV9	TRBJ2-1	.
TGTGCCAGCTCACCTCCCGGGACAGGGATATGGGAGACCCAGTACTTC	CASSPPGTGIWETQYF	TRBD1	TRBV18	TRBJ2-5	.
TGTGCCAGCAGCCCAGGACATTATAGTGAAAAACTGTTTTTT	CASSPGHYSEKLFF	.	TRBV9	TRBJ1-4	.
TGTGCCAGCAGCGTAGACAGGTTTCAAAACATTCAGTACTTC	CASSVDRFQNIQYF	.	TRBV7-9	TRBJ2-4	.
TGCGCCAGCAGCCTAATTGGGGCACTAGGAGGGCTCACCTACGAGCAGTACTTC	CASSLIGALGGLTYEQYF	.	TRBV5-1	TRBJ2-7	.
TGTGCCAGCAGCTGGCAGGGGCCATACGAGCAGTACTTC	CASSWQGPYEQYF	.	TRBV6-5	TRBJ2-7	once
TGTGCCAGCATGGGGACTGAAGCTTTCTTT	CASMGTEAFF	.	TRBV7-9	TRBJ1-1	.
TGTGCCAGCAGGTCCCTAGCGGGAGGTCCCTACGAGCAGTACTTC	CASRSLAGGPYEQYF	TRBD2	TRBV28	TRBJ2-7	.
TGCGCCAGCAGCCAGACTTGGAGGGGAGCTGGCGAGCAGTACTTC	CASSQTWRGAGEQYF	.	TRBV4-3	TRBJ2-7	.
TGTGCCAGCAGCCAAGGACAGGGGGCCAATCCCTACAATGAGCAGTTCTTC	CASSQGQGANPYNEQFF	TRBD1	TRBV4-2	TRBJ2-1	.
TGTGCCAGCAGTTCGTCAGTAAATCAGCCCCAGCATTTT	CASSSSVNQPQHF	.	TRBV27	TRBJ1-5	.
TGTGCCAGCAGTCAACTAGCGGGAAAGATCGGGGAGCTGTTTTTT	CASSQLAGKIGELFF	TRBD2	TRBV6-6	TRBJ2-2	once
TGCGCCAGCAGTGAGGCCATTCTCGGGACCGGGGAGCTGTTTTTT	CASSEAILGTGELFF	.	TRBV10-1	TRBJ2-2	.
TGTGCCACCAGCAGAGATCTGTGGGACCTCTTCGATGAGCAGTTCTTC	CATSRDLWDLFDEQFF	.	TRBV15	TRBJ2-1	.
TGTGCCAGCAGCCCCAGGCGGGTCGGGGCCGGGGAGCTGTTTTTT	CASSPRRVGAGELFF	.	TRBV7-9	TRBJ2-2	.
TGTGCCAGCAGTCTTGCCAGCACCTACGAGCAGTACTTC	CASSLASTYEQYF	.	TRBV28	TRBJ2-7	.
TGTGCCAGCAGCCGGTCAGGGGGTAGTGAAAAACTGTTTTTT	CASSRSGGSEKLFF	TRBD1	TRBV7-9	TRBJ1-4	.
TGCGCCAGCAGCTGGGGGCAGCAGGGGCACACCGGGGAGCTGTTTTTT	CASSWGQQGHTGELFF	.	TRBV5-1	TRBJ2-2	once
TGTGCCAGCAGTCCCCGGGCCATACCCTTTCGGTACTTC	CASSPRAIPFRYF	.	TRBV28	TRBJ2-7	.
TGTGCCAGCAGCGAACAGGGTAGAGAAGCTTTCTTT	CASSEQGREAFF	.	TRBV7-9	TRBJ1-1	.
TGTGCCAGTTCACAGTGGGGCCAAGAGACCCAGTACTTC	CASSQWGQETQYF	.	TRBV19	TRBJ2-5	.
TGTGCCAGCAGTTATGAGATTAACACTGAAGCTTTCTTT	CASSYEINTEAFF	.	TRBV6-5	TRBJ1-1	.
TGTGCCAGCAGCCCCGGGCCTTACTACGAGCAGTACTTC	CASSPGPYYEQYF	.	TRBV11-3	TRBJ2-7	.
TGTGCCAGCTCACCGGGGGCCACCTATCAGCCCCAGCATTTT	CASSPGATYQPQHF	.	TRBV18	TRBJ1-5	.
TGTGCCAGCAGCGGCCTGGGACAACTCTCCTACGAGCAGTACTTC	CASSGLGQLSYEQYF	.	TRBV5-5	TRBJ2-7	.
TGTGCCACCAGCAGAGATGTGGACTCGTACAATGAGCAGTTCTTC	CATSRDVDSYNEQFF	.	TRBV15	TRBJ2-1	.
TGCGCCAGCAGCCCCACCTTCGACGAGCAGTACTTC	CASSPTFDEQYF	.	TRBV5-1	TRBJ2-7	.
TGCGCCAGCAGCCAAGATCGACAGGCTAACTATGGCTACACCTTC	CASSQDRQANYGYTF	.	TRBV4-3	TRBJ1-2	once
TGTGCCAGCAGCTTTTCTAGCGGGAGCTACGAGCAGTACTTC	CASSFSSGSYEQYF	TRBD2	TRBV7-9	TRBJ2-7	.
TGTGCCAGCAGATACGCCACAGGGGAGGGCACTGAAGCTTTCTTT	CASRYATGEGTEAFF	TRBD1	TRBV5-5	TRBJ1-1	.
TGTGCCTGGAGTGTTGTCAGGGGGCCGCAGTACTTC	CAWSVVRGPQYF	TRBD1	TRBV30	TRBJ2-7	.
TGTGCCAGCAGCCAGATCCTCTACGAGCAGTACTTC	CASSQILYEQYF	.	TRBV7-8	TRBJ2-7	.
TGTGCCAGCAGCTTCATGGGTGAGACTGAAGCTTTCTTT	CASSFMGETEAFF	.	TRBV7-3	TRBJ1-1	.
TGTGCCAGCAGTTCCGGACAGGGCAACTATGGCTACACCTTC	CASSSGQGNYGYTF	TRBD1	TRBV5-6	TRBJ1-2	.